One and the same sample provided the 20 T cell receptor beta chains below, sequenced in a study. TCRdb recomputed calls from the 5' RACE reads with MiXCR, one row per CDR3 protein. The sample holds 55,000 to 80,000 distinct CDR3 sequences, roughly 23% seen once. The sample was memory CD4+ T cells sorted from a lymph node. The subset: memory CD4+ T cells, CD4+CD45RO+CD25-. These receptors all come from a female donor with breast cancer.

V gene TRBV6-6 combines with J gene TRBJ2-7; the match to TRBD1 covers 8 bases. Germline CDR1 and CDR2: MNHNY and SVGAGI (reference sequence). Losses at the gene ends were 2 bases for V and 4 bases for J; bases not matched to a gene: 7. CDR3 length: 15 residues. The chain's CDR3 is CASSYVQGAMYEQYF. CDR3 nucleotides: TGTGCCAGCAGTTACGTGCAGGGGGCAATGTACGAGCAGTACTTC.

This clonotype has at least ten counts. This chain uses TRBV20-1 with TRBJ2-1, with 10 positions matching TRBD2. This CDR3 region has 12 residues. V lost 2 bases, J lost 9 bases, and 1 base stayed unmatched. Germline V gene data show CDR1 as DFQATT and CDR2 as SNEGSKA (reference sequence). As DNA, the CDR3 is TGCAGTGCTAGACGGACTAGCGGTGAGCAGTTCTTC. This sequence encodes CSARRTSGEQFF.

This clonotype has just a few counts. DNA of the CDR3: TGCGCCAGCAGCCCAGACGGGGTTCAGCCCCAGCATTTT. Translating gives CASSPDGVQPQHF. The rearrangement links TRBV5-1 to TRBJ1-5, with unresolved D. The germline V gene encodes CDR1 SGHRS and CDR2 YFSETQ. Trimming left V 4 bases short and J 6 bases short, with 11 bases between. This CDR3 contains 13 residues.

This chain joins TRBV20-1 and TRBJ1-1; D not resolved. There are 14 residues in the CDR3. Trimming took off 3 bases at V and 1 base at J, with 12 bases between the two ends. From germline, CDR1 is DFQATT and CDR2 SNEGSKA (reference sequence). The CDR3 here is CSASDFRRNTEAFF. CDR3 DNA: TGCAGTGCTAGTGATTTTAGAAGGAACACTGAAGCTTTCTTT.

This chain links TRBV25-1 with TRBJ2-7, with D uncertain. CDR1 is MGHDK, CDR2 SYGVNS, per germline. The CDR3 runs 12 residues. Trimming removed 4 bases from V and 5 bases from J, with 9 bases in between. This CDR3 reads CASSGDGNEQYF. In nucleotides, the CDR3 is TGTGCCAGCAGTGGCGACGGTAACGAGCAGTACTTC.

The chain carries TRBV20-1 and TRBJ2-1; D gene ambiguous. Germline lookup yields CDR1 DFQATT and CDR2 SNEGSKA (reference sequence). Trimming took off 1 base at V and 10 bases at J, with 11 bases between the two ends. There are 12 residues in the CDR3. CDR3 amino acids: CSARVSQGEQFF. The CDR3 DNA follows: TGCAGTGCTAGAGTTTCCCAAGGGGAGCAGTTCTTC.

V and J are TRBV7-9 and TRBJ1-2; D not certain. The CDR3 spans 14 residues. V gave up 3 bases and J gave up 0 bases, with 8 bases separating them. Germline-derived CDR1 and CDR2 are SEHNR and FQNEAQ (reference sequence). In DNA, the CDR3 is TGTGCCAGCAGCTTGGCGGGCTCTAACTATGGCTACACCTTC. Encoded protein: CASSLAGSNYGYTF.

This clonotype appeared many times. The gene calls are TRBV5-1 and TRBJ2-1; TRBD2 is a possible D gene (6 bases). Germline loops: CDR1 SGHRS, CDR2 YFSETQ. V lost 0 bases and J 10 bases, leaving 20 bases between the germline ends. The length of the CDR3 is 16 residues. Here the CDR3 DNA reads TGCGCCAGCAGCTTGGGTTCCGGGAGTCCCCCCCGGGAGCAGTTCTTC. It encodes CASSLGSGSPPREQFF.

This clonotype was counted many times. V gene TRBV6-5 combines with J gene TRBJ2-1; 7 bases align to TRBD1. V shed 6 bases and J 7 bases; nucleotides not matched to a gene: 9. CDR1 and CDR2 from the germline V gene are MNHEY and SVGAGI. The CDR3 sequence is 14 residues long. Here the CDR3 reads CASRDVTGANEQFF. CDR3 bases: TGTGCCAGCAGGGACGTTACAGGGGCAAATGAGCAGTTCTTC.

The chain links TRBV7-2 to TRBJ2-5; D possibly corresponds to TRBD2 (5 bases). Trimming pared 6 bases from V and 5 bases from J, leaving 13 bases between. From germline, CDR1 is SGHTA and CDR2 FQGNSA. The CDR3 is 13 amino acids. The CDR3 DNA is TGTGCCAGCAGTTCTCAAAGAGGGGAGACCCAGTACTTC. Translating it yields CASSSQRGETQYF.

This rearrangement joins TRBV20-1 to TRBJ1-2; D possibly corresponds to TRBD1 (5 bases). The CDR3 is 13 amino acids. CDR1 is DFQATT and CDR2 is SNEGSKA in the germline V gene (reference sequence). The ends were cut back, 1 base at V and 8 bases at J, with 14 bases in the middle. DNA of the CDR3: TGCAGTGCTAGAGTGGAGGCAGGGAAAGGCTACACCTTC. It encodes CSARVEAGKGYTF.

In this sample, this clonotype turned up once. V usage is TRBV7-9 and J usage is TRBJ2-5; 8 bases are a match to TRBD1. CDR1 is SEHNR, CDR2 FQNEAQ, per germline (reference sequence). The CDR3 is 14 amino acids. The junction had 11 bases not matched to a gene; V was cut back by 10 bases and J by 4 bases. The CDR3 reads CATSDRGWGETQYF. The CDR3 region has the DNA TGTGCCACCTCAGACAGGGGATGGGGAGAGACCCAGTACTTC.

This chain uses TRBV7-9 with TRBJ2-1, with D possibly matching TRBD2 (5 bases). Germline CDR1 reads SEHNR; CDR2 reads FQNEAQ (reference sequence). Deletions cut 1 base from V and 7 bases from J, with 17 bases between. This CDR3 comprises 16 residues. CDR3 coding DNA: TGTGCCAGCAGCTTAGGTGGGAGCATCGATGCGAATGAGCAGTTCTTC. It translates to CASSLGGSIDANEQFF.

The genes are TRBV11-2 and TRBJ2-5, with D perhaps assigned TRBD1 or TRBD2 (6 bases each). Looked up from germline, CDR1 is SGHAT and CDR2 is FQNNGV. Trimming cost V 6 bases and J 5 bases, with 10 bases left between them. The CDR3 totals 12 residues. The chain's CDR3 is CASRRGRETQYF. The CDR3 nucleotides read TGTGCCAGCAGAAGGGGGAGGGAGACCCAGTACTTC.

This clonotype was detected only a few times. CDR3 protein: CASSQDETYGYTF. The DNA of the CDR3 is TGCGCCAGCAGCCAAGATGAGACATATGGCTACACCTTC. The chain employs TRBV4-3 and TRBJ1-2; D not resolved. The CDR3 runs 13 residues. Germline loops: CDR1 LGHNA, CDR2 YSLEER. The V end was cut by 0 bases, the J end by 5 bases, with 7 bases between.

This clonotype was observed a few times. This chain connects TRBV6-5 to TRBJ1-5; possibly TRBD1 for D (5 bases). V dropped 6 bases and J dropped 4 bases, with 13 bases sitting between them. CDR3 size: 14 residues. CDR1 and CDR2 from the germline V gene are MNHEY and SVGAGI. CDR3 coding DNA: TGTGCCAGCAGCCGGAATTCAGGGAATCAGCCCCAGCATTTT. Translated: CASSRNSGNQPQHF.

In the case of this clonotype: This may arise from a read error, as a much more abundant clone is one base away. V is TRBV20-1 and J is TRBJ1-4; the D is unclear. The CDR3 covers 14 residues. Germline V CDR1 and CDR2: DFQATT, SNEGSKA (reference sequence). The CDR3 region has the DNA TGCAGTGCTCGGTCTGTTTCCTCTAATGAAAGACTGTTTTTT. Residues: CSARSVSSNERLFF.

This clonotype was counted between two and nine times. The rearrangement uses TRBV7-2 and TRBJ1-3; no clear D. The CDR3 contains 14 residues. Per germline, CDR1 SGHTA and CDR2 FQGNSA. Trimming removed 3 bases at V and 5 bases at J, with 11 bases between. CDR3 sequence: CASSFSGSRNTIYF. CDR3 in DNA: TGTGCCAGCAGCTTTTCCGGGTCTAGAAACACCATATATTTT.

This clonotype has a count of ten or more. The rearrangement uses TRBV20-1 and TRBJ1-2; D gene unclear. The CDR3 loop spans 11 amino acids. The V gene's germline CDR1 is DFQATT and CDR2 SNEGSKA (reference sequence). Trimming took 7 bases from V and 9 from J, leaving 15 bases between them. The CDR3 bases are TGCAGTGTCATACAGAAGGCGAGCTACACCTTC. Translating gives CSVIQKASYTF.

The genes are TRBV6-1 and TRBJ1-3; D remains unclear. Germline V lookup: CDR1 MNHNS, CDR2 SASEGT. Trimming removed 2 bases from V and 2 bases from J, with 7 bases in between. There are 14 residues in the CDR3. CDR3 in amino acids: CASSERETGNTIYF. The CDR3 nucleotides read TGTGCCAGCAGTGAAAGAGAAACTGGAAACACCATATATTTT.